Listed below are T cell receptor beta chains from one sample, sequenced in a study of blood T cells in healthy people across ages. Via MiXCR, TCRdb re-called the 5' RACE reads, giving one row per CDR3 protein. The sample holds over 500,000 distinct CDR3 sequences, about 25% seen once. This sample was shared with a second study, whose subject was T cells of mothers and their children.

The sequencing input was blood. The receptors derive from a boy aged 2 to 10 in good health. The CDR3 runs from the conserved cysteine through the conserved F or W. A D gene is named only where the DNA matches it firmly. Clone size is stated in some rows and not others, as once, few, many or a class when expanded.

v_call	j_call	d_call	cdr3_length	clone_size	cdr3_nt	cdr3_aa
TRBV11-2	TRBJ2-5	-	13	-	TGCGCCAGCAGCTTAGAACCGCAAGAGACCCAGTACTTC	CASSLEPQETQYF
TRBV4-3	TRBJ2-7	TRBD2	14	many	TGCGCCAGCAGCCAAGCTAGCGGGAGTTACGAGCAGTACTTC	CASSQASGSYEQYF
TRBV20-1	TRBJ1-4	TRBD1	13	few	TGCAGTGCCCGTACAGGGGGGGATGAAAAACTGTTTTTT	CSARTGGDEKLFF
TRBV7-9	TRBJ2-6	TRBD2	18	-	TGTGCCAGCAACTTAGCAGGACTAGTGAGCTCTGGGGCCAACGTCCTGACTTTC	CASNLAGLVSSGANVLTF
TRBV5-5	TRBJ2-1	-	16	-	TGTGCCAGCAGCTACGACGGGCGGAGCTCCTACAATGAGCAGTTCTTC	CASSYDGRSSYNEQFF
TRBV7-2	TRBJ1-3	-	17	-	TGTGCCAGCAGCTGGGGAGCGGGGGCCGTCTCTGGAAACACCATATATTTT	CASSWGAGAVSGNTIYF
TRBV7-2	TRBJ1-2	-	14	-	TGTGCCAGCAGCATACGGACAGCCGGCTATGGCTACACCTTC	CASSIRTAGYGYTF
TRBV6-5	TRBJ1-5	-	17	few	TGTGCCAGCAGTTACGCTGGCAGGGGTAATAGCAATCAGCCCCAGCATTTT	CASSYAGRGNSNQPQHF
TRBV11-2	TRBJ1-1	-	14	-	TGTGCCAGCAGCCCAAACGGCCGGGGAGCTGAAGCTTTCTTT	CASSPNGRGAEAFF
TRBV6-2/TRBV6-3	TRBJ2-5	-	17	many	TGTGCCAGCAGTTATAGGCCAGGGGCGGGGGTGAAGGAGACCCAGTACTTC	CASSYRPGAGVKETQYF
TRBV28	TRBJ2-7	-	15	-	TGTGCCAGCAGTTTGACGGAAGCCCATCCTTACGAGCAGTACTTC	CASSLTEAHPYEQYF
TRBV6-5	TRBJ2-7	-	13	-	TGTGCCAGCAGTACCGGTTCTTCCTACGAGCAGTACTTC	CASSTGSSYEQYF
TRBV7-9	TRBJ2-3	-	16	-	TGTGCCAGCAGCTTGCCGCCTAGACTCGACACAGATACGCAGTATTTT	CASSLPPRLDTDTQYF
TRBV20-1	TRBJ2-5	-	15	-	TGCAGTGCTAGTCCCCCTACGGGAGAGTCCGAGACCCAGTACTTC	CSASPPTGESETQYF